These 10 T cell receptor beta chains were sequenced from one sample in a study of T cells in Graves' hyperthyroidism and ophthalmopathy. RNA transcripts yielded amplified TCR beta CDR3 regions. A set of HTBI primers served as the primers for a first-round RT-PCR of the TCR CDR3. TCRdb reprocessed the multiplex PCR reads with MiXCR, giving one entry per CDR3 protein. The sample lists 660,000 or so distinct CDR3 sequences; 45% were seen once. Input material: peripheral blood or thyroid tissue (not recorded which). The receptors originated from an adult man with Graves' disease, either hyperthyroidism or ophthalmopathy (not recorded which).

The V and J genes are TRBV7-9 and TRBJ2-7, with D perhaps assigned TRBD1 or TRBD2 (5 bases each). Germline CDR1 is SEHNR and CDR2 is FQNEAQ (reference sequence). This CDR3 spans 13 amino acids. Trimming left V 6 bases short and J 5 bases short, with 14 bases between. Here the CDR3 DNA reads TGTGCCAGCAGTCCGTGGGGGTGGAACGAGCAGTACTTC. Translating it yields CASSPWGWNEQYF. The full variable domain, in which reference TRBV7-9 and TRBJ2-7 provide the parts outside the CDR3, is DTGVSQNPRHKITKRGQNVTFRCDPISEHNRLYWYRQTLGQGPEFLTYFQNEAQLEKSRLLSDRFSAERPKGSFSTLEIQRTEQGDSAMYLCASSPWGWNEQYFGPGTRLTVT.

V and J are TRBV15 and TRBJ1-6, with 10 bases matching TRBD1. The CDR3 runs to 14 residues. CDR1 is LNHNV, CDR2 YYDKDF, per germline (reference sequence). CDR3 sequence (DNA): TGTGCTACCGACAGGGGGCGCCGGGCCTCACCCCTCCACTTT. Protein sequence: CATDRGRRASPLHF.

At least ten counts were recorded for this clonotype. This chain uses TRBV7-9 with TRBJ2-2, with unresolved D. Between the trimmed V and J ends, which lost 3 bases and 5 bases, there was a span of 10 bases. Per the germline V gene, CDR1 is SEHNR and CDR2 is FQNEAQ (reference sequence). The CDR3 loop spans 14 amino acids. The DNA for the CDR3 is TGTGCCAGCAGCTTCGGTTGGGGAACCGGGGAGCTGTTTTTT. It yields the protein CASSFGWGTGELFF.

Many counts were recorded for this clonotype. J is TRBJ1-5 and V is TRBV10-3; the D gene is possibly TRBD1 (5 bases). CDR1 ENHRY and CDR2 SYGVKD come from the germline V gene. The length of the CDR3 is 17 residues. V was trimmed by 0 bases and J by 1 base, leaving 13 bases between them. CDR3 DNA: TGTGCCATCAGTGAGTCCAATCGGGGGGGAAGCAATCAGCCCCAGCATTTT. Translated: CAISESNRGGSNQPQHF.

The CDR3 region is CACRDARSGNTIYF. CDR3 nucleotide sequence: TGTGCCTGCCGGGACGCACGATCTGGAAACACCATATATTTT. The V call is TRBV10-3, the J call TRBJ1-3, with a possible D match to TRBD1 (5 bases). In germline, CDR1 is ENHRY, CDR2 SYGVKD. The length of the CDR3 is 14 residues. V lost 11 bases, J lost 1 base, and 15 bases lay in between.

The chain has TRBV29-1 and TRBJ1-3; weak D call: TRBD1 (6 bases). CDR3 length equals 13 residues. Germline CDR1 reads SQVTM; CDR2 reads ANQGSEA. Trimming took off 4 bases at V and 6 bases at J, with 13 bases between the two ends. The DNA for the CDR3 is TGCAGCGTTGCCGCAGGGGCCGTAAACACCATATATTTT. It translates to CSVAAGAVNTIYF.

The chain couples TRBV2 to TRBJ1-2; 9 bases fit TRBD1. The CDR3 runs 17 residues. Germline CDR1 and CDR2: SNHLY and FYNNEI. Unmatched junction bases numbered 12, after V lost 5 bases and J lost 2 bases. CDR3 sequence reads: CASSPTGTGFWNYGYTF. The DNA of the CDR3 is TGTGCCAGCAGTCCCACCGGGACAGGGTTCTGGAACTATGGCTACACCTTC.

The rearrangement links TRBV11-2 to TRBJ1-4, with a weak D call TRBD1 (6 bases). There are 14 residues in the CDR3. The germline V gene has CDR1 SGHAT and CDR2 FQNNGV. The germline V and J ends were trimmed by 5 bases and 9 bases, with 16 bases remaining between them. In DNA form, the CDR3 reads TGTGCCAGCAGCCAGGGGTTGGGTTTTAAAAAACTGTTTTTT. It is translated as CASSQGLGFKKLFF.

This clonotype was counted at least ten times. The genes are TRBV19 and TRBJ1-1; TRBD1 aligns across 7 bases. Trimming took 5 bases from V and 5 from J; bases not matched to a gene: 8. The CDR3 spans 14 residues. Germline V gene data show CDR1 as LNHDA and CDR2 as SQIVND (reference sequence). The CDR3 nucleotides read TGTGCCAGTAGTCGACAGGGTTCGCGGACTGAAGCTTTCTTT. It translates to CASSRQGSRTEAFF.

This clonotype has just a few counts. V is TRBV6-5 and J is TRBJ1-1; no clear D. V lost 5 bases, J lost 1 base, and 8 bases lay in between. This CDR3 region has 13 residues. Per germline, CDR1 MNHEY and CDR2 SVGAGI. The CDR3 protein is CASSNQANTEAFF. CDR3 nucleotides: TGTGCCAGCAGTAACCAAGCGAACACTGAAGCTTTCTTT.